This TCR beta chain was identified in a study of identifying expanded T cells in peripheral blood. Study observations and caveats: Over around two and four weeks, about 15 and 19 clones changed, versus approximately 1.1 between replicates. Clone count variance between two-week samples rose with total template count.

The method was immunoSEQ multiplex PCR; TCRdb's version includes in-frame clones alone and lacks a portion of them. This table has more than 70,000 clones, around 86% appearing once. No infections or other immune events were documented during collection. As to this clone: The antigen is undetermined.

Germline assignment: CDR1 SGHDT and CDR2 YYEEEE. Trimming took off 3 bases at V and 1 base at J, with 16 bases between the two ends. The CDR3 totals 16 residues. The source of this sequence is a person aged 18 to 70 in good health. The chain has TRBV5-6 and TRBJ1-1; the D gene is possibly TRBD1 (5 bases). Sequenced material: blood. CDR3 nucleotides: TGTGCCAGCAGCTCGGGGCGGGAGGGCTCGAACACTGAAGCTTTCTTT. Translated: CASSSGREGSNTEAFF.